The following is a T cell receptor beta chain sequence with its context. Its antigen is as yet unknown. The data were obtained in a study of cytomegalovirus exposure and HLA in healthy donors. In the PCR, 60 Vbeta and 13 Jbeta primers were used. TCRdb keeps only in-frame clones here, not all; method: immunoSEQ multiplex PCR. The data contain 150,000 or so clones, roughly 80% of them singletons. These donors counted as nominally healthy when sampled, but unrecorded immune exposures were likely. Overall study findings and caveats: Donors belonging to an Asian-associated ancestry cluster reportedly showed fewer N-insertions in productive TCRs than the approximately 680-donor mean, according to what a later analysis found. Most of the TCR beta V segments (in an earlier analysis) were productive either about 87% or about 30% of the time. Analyses of presence and absence presupposed an approximately uniform sequencing depth across donors.

The CDR3 has 15 residues. Trimming at V came to 8 bases and at J to 5 bases, leaving 13 bases not matched to a gene. CDR1 KGHSH and CDR2 LQKENI come from the germline V gene. The rearrangement uses TRBV18 and TRBJ2-5, with TRBD1 matching 8 bases. Sequenced input: PBMCs. This receptor was taken from a man aged 35-49 years in good health and CMV-seronegative. CDR3 bases: TGTGCCAGCCAAGGACAGGGTTTGGGGTCGGAGACCCAGTACTTC. Encoded protein: CASQGQGLGSETQYF.